This T cell receptor beta chain was sequenced for a study of T cell responses to AZD1222 COVID-19 vaccine (dated by TCRdb to the early 2020s). With regard to the full study: A total of around 240 trial participants underwent TCR sequencing, of whom 207 received two doses of AZD1222 and about 25 received two doses of the MenACWY control vaccine. Trial participants were enrolled into age subgroups of 18-55, 56-69 and 70-plus years, which contained about 160, 30 and 59 TCR-sequenced participants, respectively. General conclusions and limits of the study: In the small 56-69-year group, the increase in depth fell short of significance, most likely because of low power. Participants were mostly white British and included more females than males, and it was suggested by the authors that clonal diversity may have been underestimated. Because no day 14 peak-response samples were available, repertoires were characterized only after the peak T cell response. After two AZD1222 doses, both the breadth and the depth of spike-specific TCRs were significantly higher than at day 0 and than in MenACWY recipients. Reportedly, almost half of the unique spike-specific TCRs recognized epitopes lying outside the regions that are mutated in the B.1.351 and B.1.1.7 variants. Vaccine-associated CD4 TCRs spanned the whole spike protein, with dominant responses in regions 160-218 and 743-854. Conclusions about previously exposed vaccinees are limited, since just six AZD1222 recipients were seropositive for SARS-CoV-2 at baseline.

Taken with the paper, the label for time point translates to: about 28 days (+/-7) after the second vaccine dose. The treatment or condition label of this sample denotes: meningococcal conjugate vaccine given as trial control. Vaccinee samples came from UK trials COV001 and COV002, including a single-blind randomized controlled phase 2/3 trial of AZD1222 (ChAdOx1 nCoV-19) in healthy adults. Trial participant PBMC samples were collected at day 0 and day 28 after the second dose for TCRbeta chain sequencing. The germline V gene supplies CDR1 WSHSY and CDR2 SAAADI. The CDR3 numbers 14 residues from cysteine through phenylalanine. The read is trimmed to its CDR3 DNA, 42 bases read in frame from base 1. V loses 7 bases, J loses 3 bases, and the germline ends lie 14 bases apart. The CDR3 regions of human TCRbeta chains were analyzed by immunosequencing. The study's processing was this. TCRs in the repertoires were matched against a reference library of SARS-CoV-2-specific TCRs that had been generated with the MIRA antigen-specificity platform. Breadth was defined as the fraction of unique TCRs that were SARS-CoV-2-associated, and depth was defined as the fraction of total T cells that were SARS-CoV-2-associated. Using the MIRA data, every spike-specific TCR was mapped to the spike region that the TCR reacted to and assigned to either a CD4 or a CD8 class. Log10-transformed breadth and depth values were compared by one-way ANOVA with Sidak's multiple comparisons tests. This is the immuneACCESS table as TCRdb keeps it, with only in-frame sequences that have V and J called. A part of the clones is gone; compared with another copy, unresolved V genes explain less than half, and the rest is unexplained. V, J and clone size derive from that table, while D and trimming were established from the DNA sequence. The sample data list about 47,000 clones, and around three quarters of these were observed just once. The ten top clones hold about 20% of the sample.

On this clone: The antigen it recognizes is unknown. Qualities for individual bases were not recorded, and no much larger clone is one base off.

Sequencing used peripheral blood, obtained 28 days after the second dose of the MenACWY control vaccine. Recombination linked TRBV10-2 to TRBJ2-3; possibly the D gene is TRBD2, per 6 matching bases. The TCR was taken from an adult who received the MenACWY meningococcal vaccine as a control. This receptor carries the CDR3 CASKLGGGTDTQYF. The sequenced DNA: TGCGCCAGCAAGTTGGGAGGAGGAACAGATACGCAGTATTTT.